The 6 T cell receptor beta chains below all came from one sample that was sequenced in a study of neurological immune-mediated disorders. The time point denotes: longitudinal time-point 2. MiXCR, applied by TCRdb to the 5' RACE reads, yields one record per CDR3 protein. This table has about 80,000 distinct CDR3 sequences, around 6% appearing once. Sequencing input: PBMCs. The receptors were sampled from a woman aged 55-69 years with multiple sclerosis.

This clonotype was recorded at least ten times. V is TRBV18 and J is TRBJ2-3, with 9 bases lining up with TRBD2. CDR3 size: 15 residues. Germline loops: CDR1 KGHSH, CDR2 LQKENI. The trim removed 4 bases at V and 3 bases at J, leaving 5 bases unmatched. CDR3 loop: CASSLRSGGTDTQYF. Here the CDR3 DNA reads TGTGCCAGCTCACTCCGTAGCGGGGGAACAGATACGCAGTATTTT.

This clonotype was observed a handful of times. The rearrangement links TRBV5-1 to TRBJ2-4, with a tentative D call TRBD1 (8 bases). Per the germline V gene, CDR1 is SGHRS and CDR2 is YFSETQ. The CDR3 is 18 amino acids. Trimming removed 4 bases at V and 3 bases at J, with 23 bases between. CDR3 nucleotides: TGCGCCAGCAGCACCCACCCTTGGACAGGGAGGGTCAAAAACATTCAGTACTTC. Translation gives CASSTHPWTGRVKNIQYF.

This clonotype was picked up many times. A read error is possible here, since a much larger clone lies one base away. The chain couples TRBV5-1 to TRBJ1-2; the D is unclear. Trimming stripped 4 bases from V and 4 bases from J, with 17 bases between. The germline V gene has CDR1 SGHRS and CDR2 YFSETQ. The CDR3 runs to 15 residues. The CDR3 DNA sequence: TGCGCCAGCAGCCAACCGGGTCGGAAAGGCTATGGCTACACCTTC. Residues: CASSQPGRKGYGYTF.

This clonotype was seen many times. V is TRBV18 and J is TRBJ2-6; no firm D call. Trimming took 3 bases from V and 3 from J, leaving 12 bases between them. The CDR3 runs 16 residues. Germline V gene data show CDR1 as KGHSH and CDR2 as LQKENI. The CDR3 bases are TGTGCCAGCTCACCCGATGTAGGTTTTGGGGCCAACGTCCTGACTTTC. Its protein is CASSPDVGFGANVLTF. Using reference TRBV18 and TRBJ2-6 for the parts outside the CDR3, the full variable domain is NAGVMQNPRHLVRRRGQEARLRCSPMKGHSHVYWYRQLPEEGLKFMVYLQKENIIDESGMPKERFSAEFPKEGPSILRIQQVVRGDSAAYFCASSPDVGFGANVLTFGAGSRLTVL.

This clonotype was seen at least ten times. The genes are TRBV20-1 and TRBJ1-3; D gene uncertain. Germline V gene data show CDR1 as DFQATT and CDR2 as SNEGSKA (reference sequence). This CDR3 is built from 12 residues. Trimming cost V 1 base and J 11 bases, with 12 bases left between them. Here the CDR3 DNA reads TGCAGTGCTAGAGGGCCATCCAACTCCATATATTTT. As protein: CSARGPSNSIYF.

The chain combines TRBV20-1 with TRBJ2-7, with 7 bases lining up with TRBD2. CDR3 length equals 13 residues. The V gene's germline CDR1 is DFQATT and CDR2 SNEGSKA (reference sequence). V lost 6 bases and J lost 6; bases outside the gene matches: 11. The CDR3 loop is CSATRLGRAEQYF. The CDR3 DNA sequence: TGCAGTGCGACCCGACTAGGGAGGGCCGAGCAGTACTTC.